The 26 T cell receptor beta chains in this list originate from one sample, sequenced in a study of tumor and adjacent non-tumor tissue in lung cancer. The template was RNA from unsorted bulk tissue. More than 3 cm separated this lung sample from the edge of the tumor. A modified ARM-PCR protocol with three rounds of nested PCR amplified TCRbeta. TCRdb reprocessed the multiplex PCR reads with MiXCR, giving one entry per CDR3 protein. The sample includes around 99,000 distinct CDR3 sequences, about 64% of them seen just once. The source material was distant non-tumor lung tissue. All receptors derive from a man aged 60-69 years with non-small cell lung cancer.

For this clonotype: The junction shows a germline mismatch at one end, possibly a read error. The DNA for the CDR3 is TGTGCCAGTAGCTTACATATGCGGGACTGGGCCTCCTACAATGAGCAGTTCTTC. This gives the protein CASSLHMRDWASYNEQFF. V gene TRBV11-2 combines with J gene TRBJ2-1; tentatively, D is TRBD2 (6 bases). The CDR3 covers 18 residues. Per germline, CDR1 SGHAT and CDR2 FQNNGV. Looking up the rest from reference TRBV11-2 and TRBJ2-1 gives the full variable domain: EAGVAQSPRYKIIEKRQSVAFWCNPISGHATLYWYQQILGQGPKLLIQFQNNGVVDDSQLPKDRFSAERLKGVDSTLKIQPAKLEDSAVYLCASSLHMRDWASYNEQFFGPGTRLTVL.

In this sample, this clonotype turned up a few times. A read error may produce the germline difference seen at one junction end. The chain carries TRBV29-1 and TRBJ2-7; no reliable D call. The CDR3 runs to 11 residues. Germline CDR1 SQVTM, CDR2 ANQGSEA. The chain's CDR3 is CGGSDRYERYF. DNA for the CDR3: TGCGGCGGATCGGATCGCTACGAGCGGTACTTC.

This clonotype occurred many times. This CDR3 reads CASSVVGANTGELFF. As DNA, the CDR3 is TGTGCCAGCAGTGTTGTAGGGGCCAACACCGGGGAGCTGTTTTTT. This chain connects TRBV6-1 to TRBJ2-2, with D possibly being TRBD1 (5 bases). V was pared by 4 bases and J by 2 bases, with 11 bases between. Germline CDR1 and CDR2: MNHNS and SASEGT. The CDR3 sequence is 15 residues long.

The chain joins TRBV11-2 to TRBJ2-7; 8 bases line up with TRBD2. Looked up from germline, CDR1 is SGHAT and CDR2 is FQNNGV. V shed 1 base, J shed 2 bases, and the junction held 1 base outside the gene matches. CDR3 length: 14 amino acids. The CDR3 region has the DNA TGTGCCAGCAGCTTAGGTAGCGGGACCTACGAGCAGTACTTC. Translating gives CASSLGSGTYEQYF.

About this clonotype itself: No conserved phenylalanine or tryptophan ends this CDR3, so it is likely a read error. Because the CDR3's place on the DNA is in doubt, the DNA is left out and the CDR3 is given as listed by TCRdb. This chain joins TRBV4-1 and TRBJ2-3; TRBD2, the table's D call, lacks a check against the DNA. In germline, CDR1 is MGHRA, CDR2 YSYEKL. With termini counted, the CDR3 has 16 amino acids. CDR3 protein: CASSQDTGGLVDTRYL.

Comments on this clonotype: This sequence may be a read error, since a much larger clone differs from it by one base. CDR3 coding DNA: TGTGCCATCTCCTCCGGGACAGGGTTTGATGAGACCCAGTACTTC. This gives the protein CAISSGTGFDETQYF. The rearrangement uses TRBV12-3 or TRBV12-4 and TRBJ2-5, with 9 bases that match TRBD1. This CDR3 contains 15 residues. The V gene end was trimmed by 10 bases and the J gene end by 5 bases; junction bases not matched to a gene: 14.

About this clonotype: Relative to the germline gene, one junction end is altered; a read error may explain this. This chain joins TRBV6-5 and TRBJ2-7; D might be TRBD2 (6 bases). CDR1 MNHEY and CDR2 SVGAGI come from the germline V gene. The CDR3 runs to 15 residues. CDR3 nucleotides: TGTACCAGTCCCCCCCGGGGGTGCCCGATCTACGAGCAGTACTTC. Translation: CTSPPRGCPIYEQYF.

Of note for this clonotype: The junction differs from germline at one of its ends, possibly a read error. The chain links TRBV11-1 to TRBJ1-1; D unresolved. Germline-derived CDR1 and CDR2 are SGHAT and FQDESV (reference sequence). The CDR3 covers 14 residues. CDR3 protein: CATSLSAGEAETFF. In nucleotides, the CDR3 is TGTGCCACCAGCTTATCGGCGGGCGAGGCTGAAACTTTCTTT.

This clonotype showed up just a few times. The chain carries TRBV5-1 and TRBJ2-1; 8 bases agree with TRBD2. The V segment lost 2 bases and the J segment 4 bases; nucleotides outside the gene matches: 5. The CDR3 is 15 residues long. Germline loops: CDR1 SGHRS, CDR2 YFSETQ. The CDR3 region is CASSFSGESYNEQFF. The CDR3 DNA is TGCGCCAGCAGCTTTAGCGGGGAATCTTACAATGAGCAGTTCTTC. The full variable domain, rest sourced from reference TRBV5-1 and TRBJ2-1, is KAGVTQTPRYLIKTRGQQVTLSCSPISGHRSVSWYQQTPGQGLQFLFEYFSETQRNKGNFPGRFSGRQFSNSRSEMNVSTLELGDSALYLCASSFSGESYNEQFFGPGTRLTVL.

Comments on this clonotype: This may stem from a read error, because a much larger clone lies one nucleotide away. The V gene is TRBV12-3 or TRBV12-4, the J gene TRBJ2-3; 11 positions match TRBD2. The CDR3 totals 15 residues. As DNA, the CDR3 is TGTGCCATCAGTTTAGCGGGAGGGAGGACAGATACGCAGTATTTT. Encoded protein: CAISLAGGRTDTQYF.

This sequence joins TRBV6-6 and TRBJ1-4; TRBD1 might be the D (6 bases). The CDR3 contains 14 residues. CDR1 and CDR2 from the germline V gene are MNHNY and SVGAGI (reference sequence). V lost 10 bases and J 5 bases, leaving 17 bases between the germline ends. This CDR3 is CANSYPGQNEKLFF. In DNA, the CDR3 is TGTGCCAATAGTTACCCGGGACAAAATGAAAAACTGTTTTTT.

A remark on this clonotype: Germline is not matched at one junction end, which may reflect a read error. CDR3 sequence reads: CVSADTWTYYERYF. The CDR3 nucleotides are TGTGTCAGCGCCGATACCTGGACTTACTACGAGCGGTACTTC. This chain connects TRBV6-6 to TRBJ2-7; possibly TRBD2 for D (5 bases). The germline gives CDR1 MNHNY, CDR2 SVGAGI (reference sequence). The CDR3 covers 14 residues.

Concerning this clonotype itself: Since a much larger clone is just one base distant, this may be a read error. This chain joins TRBV12-3 or TRBV12-4 and TRBJ2-1; 8 nucleotides match TRBD2. Trimming took 6 bases from V and 9 from J; bases not matched to a gene: 13. The length of the CDR3 is 15 residues. The CDR3 region is CASSSSGWASGEQFF. CDR3 nucleotide sequence: TGTGCCAGCAGCTCTAGCGGGTGGGCCAGTGGTGAGCAGTTCTTC.

In the case of this clonotype: At one end, the junction sequence differs from germline, possibly due to a read error. V usage is TRBV12-3 or TRBV12-4 and J usage is TRBJ1-5, with D maybe TRBD1 (5 bases). The CDR3 covers 15 residues. CDR3 region: CVSSLGGTFNQPQHF. In nucleotides, the CDR3 is TGTGTCAGCAGTCTGGGAGGGACTTTCAATCAGCCCCAGCATTTT.

Remarks on this clonotype: A much larger clone lies a single base off, so this may be a read error. In nucleotides, the CDR3 is TGTGCCAGCATGAAGGGACTAGAAGGCACCGGGGAGCTGTTTTTT. Protein: CASMKGLEGTGELFF. The V and J genes are TRBV5-6 and TRBJ2-2; 8 bases are shared with TRBD2. J was trimmed by 4 bases and V by 6 bases; bases with no gene match: 8. CDR1 is SGHDT, CDR2 YYEEEE, per germline. The CDR3 is 15 residues long.

On this clonotype: This could be a read error, since a much larger clone is one nucleotide away. V and J are TRBV28 and TRBJ2-1; possibly TRBD1 or TRBD2 for D (5 bases each). This CDR3 comprises 16 residues. Germline CDR1 and CDR2: MDHEN and SYDVKM. V was trimmed by 6 bases and J by 7 bases, leaving 22 bases between them. The CDR3 protein is CASREAWDGKLNEQFF. In nucleotides, the CDR3 is TGTGCCAGCAGGGAAGCATGGGACGGAAAGTTGAATGAGCAGTTCTTC.

This clonotype was counted between two and nine times. Possible read error: a much larger clone is one base away. The rearrangement joins TRBV6-2 or TRBV6-3 to TRBJ2-1, with a tentative D call TRBD2 (6 bases). The ends were cut back, 2 bases at V and 9 bases at J, with 17 bases in the middle. Germline CDR1 and CDR2: MNHEY and SVGEGT. The CDR3 has 15 residues. The CDR3: CASSYGAGVGGEQFF. The DNA for the CDR3 is TGTGCCAGCAGTTACGGTGCGGGTGTCGGGGGTGAGCAGTTCTTC.

The rearrangement links TRBV7-9 to TRBJ2-4; D remains ambiguous. This CDR3 spans 13 amino acids. CDR1 SEHNR and CDR2 FQNEAQ come from the germline V gene (reference sequence). Between the trimmed V and J ends, which lost 5 bases and 11 bases, there was a span of 16 bases. CDR3 protein: CASSPAQPTVQYF. The CDR3 nucleotides read TGTGCCAGCAGCCCCGCACAACCGACGGTTCAGTACTTC.

Of note for this clonotype: The germline gene is not matched at one end of the junction; a read error may be the cause. CDR3 sequence: CASSLGQGYDYTF. CDR3 DNA sequence: TGTGCCAGCAGTTTGGGGCAGGGGTATGACTACACCTTC. The chain recombines TRBV12-3 or TRBV12-4 with TRBJ1-2; D is possibly TRBD1 (6 bases). The CDR3 runs to 13 residues.

This clonotype has a count of ten or more. This chain connects TRBV5-1 to TRBJ2-5; the D is unclear. Per the germline V gene, CDR1 is SGHRS and CDR2 is YFSETQ. The CDR3 sequence is 14 residues long. V gave up 0 bases and J gave up 1 base, with 7 bases separating them. DNA of the CDR3: TGCGCCAGCAGCTTGGCCGGCTTCCAAGAGACCCAGTACTTC. Translation gives CASSLAGFQETQYF.

This clonotype occurred many times. A read error may explain this, as a much larger clone is one base away. The chain carries TRBV4-1 and TRBJ1-3; TRBD1 might be the D (5 bases). Germline V gene lookup returns CDR1 MGHRA and CDR2 YSYEKL. This CDR3 is built from 15 residues. CDR3 region: CASRMQGLSGNTMYF. CDR3 DNA: TGCGCCAGCAGAATGCAGGGACTCTCTGGAAACACCATGTATTTT.

The rearrangement links TRBV27 to TRBJ2-7; D possibly corresponds to TRBD2 (6 bases). CDR3 length: 14 residues. Germline CDR1 and CDR2: MNHEY and SMNVEV (reference sequence). V was shortened by 5 bases and J by 1 base, with 12 bases between the two germline ends. For the CDR3, the DNA is TGTGCCAGCAGTCCCCGGGGACTTTCCTACGAGCAGTACTTC. Translation: CASSPRGLSYEQYF.

Details on this clonotype: A much larger clone lies a single base off, so this may be a read error. This sequence joins TRBV7-8 and TRBJ1-2; unclear D gene. Germline V gene data show CDR1 as SGHVS and CDR2 as FQNEAQ. This CDR3 comprises 15 residues. As DNA, the CDR3 is TGTGCCAGCAGCTTAGATTGGGTCCTTAGTTATGGCTACGCCTTC. Translation gives CASSLDWVLSYGYAF. The complete variable domain, with remaining parts taken from reference TRBV7-8 and TRBJ1-2, reads GAGVSQSPRYKVAKRGQDVALRCDPISGHVSLFWYQQALGQGPEFLTYFQNEAQLDKSGLPSDRFFAERPEGSVSTLKIQRTQQEDSAVYLCASSLDWVLSYGYAFGSGTRLTVV.

As to this clonotype: This is likely a read error, given that the CDR3 carries no conserved phenylalanine or tryptophan at its end. The DNA is left out, because the CDR3 cannot be placed on it with certainty; the CDR3 is given as TCRdb lists it. The chain employs TRBV12-3 or TRBV12-4 and TRBJ1-1; the table's D call, TRBD1, was not checked against the DNA. The CDR3 totals 16 residues, both ends included. The CDR3 protein is CASSFRRGRKNTETFS.

About this clonotype: A read error may be the cause here, since a much bigger clone is one base away. The chain joins TRBV5-1 to TRBJ2-1; a possible D gene is TRBD1 (6 bases). V was pared by 8 bases and J by 6 bases, with 18 bases between. Germline loops: CDR1 SGHRS, CDR2 YFSETQ. This CDR3 spans 14 amino acids. In DNA, the CDR3 is TGCGCCAGAAGCGGAAACGGACAGTCCAATGAGCAGTTCTTC. It codes for CARSGNGQSNEQFF.

Note on this clonotype: One end of the junction fails to match germline, which may point to a read error. This chain joins TRBV12-3 or TRBV12-4 and TRBJ2-7; a weak D match, TRBD1 (6 bases). The CDR3 runs to 13 residues. The CDR3 loop reads CVSSGDIAYEQYF. The CDR3 DNA sequence: TGTGTCAGCAGTGGGGACATTGCCTATGAGCAGTACTTC.